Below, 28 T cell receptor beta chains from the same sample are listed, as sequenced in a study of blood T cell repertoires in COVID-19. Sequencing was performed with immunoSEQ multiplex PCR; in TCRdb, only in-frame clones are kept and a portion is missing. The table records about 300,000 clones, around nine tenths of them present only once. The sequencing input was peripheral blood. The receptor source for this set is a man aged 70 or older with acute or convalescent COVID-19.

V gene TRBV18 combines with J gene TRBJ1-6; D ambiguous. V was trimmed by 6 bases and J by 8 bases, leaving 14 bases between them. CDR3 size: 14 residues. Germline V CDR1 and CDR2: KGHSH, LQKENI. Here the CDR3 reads CASSRRGADSPLHF. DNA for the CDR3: TGTGCCAGCTCGCGCCGGGGTGCGGATTCACCCCTCCACTTT. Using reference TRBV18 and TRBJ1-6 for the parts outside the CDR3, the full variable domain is NAGVMQNPRHLVRRRGQEARLRCSPMKGHSHVYWYRQLPEEGLKFMVYLQKENIIDESGMPKERFSAEFPKEGPSILRIQQVVRGDSAAYFCASSRRGADSPLHFGNGTRLTVT.

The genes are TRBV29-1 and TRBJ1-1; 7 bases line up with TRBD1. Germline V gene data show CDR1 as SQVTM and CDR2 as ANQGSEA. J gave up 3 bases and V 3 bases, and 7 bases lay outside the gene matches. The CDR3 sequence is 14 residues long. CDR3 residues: CSVEGDSDYTEAFF. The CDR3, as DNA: TGCAGCGTTGAGGGGGACAGCGACTACACTGAAGCTTTCTTT.

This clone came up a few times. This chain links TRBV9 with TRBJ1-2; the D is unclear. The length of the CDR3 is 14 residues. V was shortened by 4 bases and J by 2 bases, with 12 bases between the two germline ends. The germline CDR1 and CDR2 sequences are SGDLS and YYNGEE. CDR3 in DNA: TGTGCCAGCAGCATCGACACGATCAACTATGGCTACACCTTC. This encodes CASSIDTINYGYTF.

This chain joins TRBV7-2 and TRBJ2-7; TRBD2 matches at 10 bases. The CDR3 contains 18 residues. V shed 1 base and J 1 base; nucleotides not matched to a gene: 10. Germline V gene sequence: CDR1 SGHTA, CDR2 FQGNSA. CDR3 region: CASSLEVGLAGESYEQYF. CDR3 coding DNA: TGTGCCAGCAGCTTAGAGGTGGGGCTAGCGGGAGAATCCTACGAGCAGTACTTC.

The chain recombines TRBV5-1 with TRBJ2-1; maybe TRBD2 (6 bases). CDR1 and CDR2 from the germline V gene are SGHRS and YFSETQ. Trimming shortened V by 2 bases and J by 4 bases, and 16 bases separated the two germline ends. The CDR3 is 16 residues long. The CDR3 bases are TGCGCCAGCAGCTTAGTGTTCCGGACTAATTACAATGAGCAGTTCTTC. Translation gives CASSLVFRTNYNEQFF.

CDR3 sequence (DNA): TGCGCCAGCAGCTTGATCGGACAGGGTGATTCACCCCTCCACTTT. Translation: CASSLIGQGDSPLHF. This chain connects TRBV5-1 to TRBJ1-6, with TRBD1 matching 8 bases. Germline CDR1 reads SGHRS; CDR2 reads YFSETQ. Germline trimming cut 1 base from V and 8 bases from J; bases unmatched to any gene: 5. The CDR3 runs to 15 residues.

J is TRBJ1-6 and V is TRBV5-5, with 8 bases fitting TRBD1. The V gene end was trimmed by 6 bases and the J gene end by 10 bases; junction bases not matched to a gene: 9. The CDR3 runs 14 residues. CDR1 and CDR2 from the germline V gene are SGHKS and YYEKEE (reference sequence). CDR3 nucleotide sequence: TGTGCCAGCACCCCGGACAGGGTACGCTCACCCCTCCACTTT. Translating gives CASTPDRVRSPLHF.

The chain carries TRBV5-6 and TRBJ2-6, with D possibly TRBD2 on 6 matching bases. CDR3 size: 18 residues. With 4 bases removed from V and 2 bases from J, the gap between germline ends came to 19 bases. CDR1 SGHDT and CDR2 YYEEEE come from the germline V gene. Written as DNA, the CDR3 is TGTGCCAGCAGCAGAATAATGGCTGGGGGGACTGGGGCCAACGTCCTGACTTTC. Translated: CASSRIMAGGTGANVLTF.

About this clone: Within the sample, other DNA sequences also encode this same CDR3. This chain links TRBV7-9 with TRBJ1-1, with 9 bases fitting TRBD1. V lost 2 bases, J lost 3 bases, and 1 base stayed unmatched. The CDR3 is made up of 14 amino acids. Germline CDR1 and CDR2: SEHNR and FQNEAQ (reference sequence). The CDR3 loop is CASSLRQGDTEAFF. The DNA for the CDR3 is TGTGCCAGCAGCTTACGACAGGGGGACACTGAAGCTTTCTTT.

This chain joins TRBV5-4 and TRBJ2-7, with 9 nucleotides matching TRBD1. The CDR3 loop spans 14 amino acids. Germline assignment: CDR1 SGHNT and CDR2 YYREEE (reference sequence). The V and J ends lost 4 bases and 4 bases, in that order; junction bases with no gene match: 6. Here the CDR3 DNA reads TGTGCCAGCAGCGCACAGGGGGCCATATACGAGCAGTACTTC. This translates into CASSAQGAIYEQYF.

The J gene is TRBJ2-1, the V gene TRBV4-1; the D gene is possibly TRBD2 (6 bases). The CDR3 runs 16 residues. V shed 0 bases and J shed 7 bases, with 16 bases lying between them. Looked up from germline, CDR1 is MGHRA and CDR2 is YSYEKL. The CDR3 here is CASSQEGTLLLNEQFF. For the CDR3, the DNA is TGCGCCAGCAGCCAAGAGGGGACTCTACTCCTGAATGAGCAGTTCTTC.

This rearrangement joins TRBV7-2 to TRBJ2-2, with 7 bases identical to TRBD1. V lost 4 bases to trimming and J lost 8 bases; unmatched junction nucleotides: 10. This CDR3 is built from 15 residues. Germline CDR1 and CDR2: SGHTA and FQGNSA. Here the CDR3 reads CASSSLGQIRGELFF. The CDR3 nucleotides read TGTGCCAGCAGCTCACTGGGACAGATCCGTGGGGAGCTGTTTTTT.

The CDR3 here is CASSTSYRDTEAFF. The DNA for the CDR3 is TGCGCCAGTTCCACGAGCTACAGGGACACTGAAGCTTTCTTT. V gene TRBV5-1 combines with J gene TRBJ1-1; D might be TRBD1 (6 bases). Germline loops: CDR1 SGHRS, CDR2 YFSETQ. V was pared by 8 bases and J by 3 bases, with 17 bases between. The CDR3 consists of 14 residues.

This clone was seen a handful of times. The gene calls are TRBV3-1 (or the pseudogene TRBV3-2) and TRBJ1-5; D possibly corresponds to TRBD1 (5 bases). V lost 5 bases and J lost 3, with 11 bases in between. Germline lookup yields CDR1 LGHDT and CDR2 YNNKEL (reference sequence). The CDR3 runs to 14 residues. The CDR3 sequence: CASSRGNANQPQHF. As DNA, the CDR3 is TGTGCCAGCAGCAGGGGCAACGCCAATCAGCCCCAGCATTTT.

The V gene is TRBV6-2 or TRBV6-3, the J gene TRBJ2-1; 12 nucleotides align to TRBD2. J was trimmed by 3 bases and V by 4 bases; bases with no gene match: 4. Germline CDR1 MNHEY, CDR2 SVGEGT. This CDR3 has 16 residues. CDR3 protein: CASSSLAGGGYNEQFF. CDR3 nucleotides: TGTGCCAGCAGTTCCCTAGCGGGAGGGGGCTACAATGAGCAGTTCTTC.

The CDR3 nucleotides are TGCGCCAGCAGCTTGGAAGGAGCTCTGTTGGCCCAGTACTTC. Translated: CASSLEGALLAQYF. The chain has TRBV5-1 and TRBJ2-5; D gene unclear. Germline CDR1 and CDR2: SGHRS and YFSETQ. This CDR3 has 14 amino acids. V lost 0 bases and J 9 bases, leaving 15 bases between the germline ends.

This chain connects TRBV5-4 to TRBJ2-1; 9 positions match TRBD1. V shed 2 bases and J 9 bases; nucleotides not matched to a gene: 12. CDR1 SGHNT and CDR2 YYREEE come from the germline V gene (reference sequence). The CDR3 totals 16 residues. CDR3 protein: CASSFPTGGSESEQFF. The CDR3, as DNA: TGTGCCAGCAGCTTTCCCACAGGGGGCTCCGAGAGTGAGCAGTTCTTC.

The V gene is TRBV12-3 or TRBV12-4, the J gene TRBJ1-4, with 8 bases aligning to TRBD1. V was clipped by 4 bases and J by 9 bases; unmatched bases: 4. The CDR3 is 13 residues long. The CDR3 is CASSSWTGKKLFF. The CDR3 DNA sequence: TGTGCCAGCAGTTCGTGGACAGGGAAAAAACTGTTTTTT.

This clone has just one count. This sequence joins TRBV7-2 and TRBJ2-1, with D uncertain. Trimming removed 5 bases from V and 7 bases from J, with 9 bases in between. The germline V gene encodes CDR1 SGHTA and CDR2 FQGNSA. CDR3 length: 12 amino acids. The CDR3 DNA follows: TGTGCCAGCAGCCCACTCAATAATGAGCAGTTCTTC. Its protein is CASSPLNNEQFF.

CDR3 sequence (DNA): TGTGCCAGTACCGGGAGCTCAGGGCAGTACTATGGCTACACCTTC. It translates to CASTGSSGQYYGYTF. The chain recombines TRBV19 with TRBJ1-2, with D perhaps TRBD1 (5 bases). Germline V gives CDR1 LNHDA, CDR2 SQIVND (reference sequence). This CDR3 has 15 amino acids. The germline V and J ends were trimmed by 7 bases and 3 bases, with 18 bases remaining between them. The full variable domain, completed using reference TRBV19 and TRBJ1-2, is DGGITQSPKYLFRKEGQNVTLSCEQNLNHDAMYWYRQDPGQGLRLIYYSQIVNDFQKGDIAEGYSVSREKKESFPLTVTSAQKNPTAFYLCASTGSSGQYYGYTFGSGTRLTVV.

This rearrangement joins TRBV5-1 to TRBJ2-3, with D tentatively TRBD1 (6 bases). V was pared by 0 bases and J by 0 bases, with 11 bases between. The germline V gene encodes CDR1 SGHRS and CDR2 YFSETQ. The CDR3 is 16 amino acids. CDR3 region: CASSLEGGRSTDTQYF. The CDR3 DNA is TGCGCCAGCAGCTTGGAAGGGGGAAGGAGCACAGATACGCAGTATTTT.

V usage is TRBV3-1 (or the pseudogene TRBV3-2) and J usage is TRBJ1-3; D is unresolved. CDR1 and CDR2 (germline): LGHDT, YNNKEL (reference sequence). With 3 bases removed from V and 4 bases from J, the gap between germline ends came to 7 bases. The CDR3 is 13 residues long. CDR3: CASSHGIGNTIYF. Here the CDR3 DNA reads TGTGCCAGCAGCCACGGGATAGGAAACACCATATATTTT.

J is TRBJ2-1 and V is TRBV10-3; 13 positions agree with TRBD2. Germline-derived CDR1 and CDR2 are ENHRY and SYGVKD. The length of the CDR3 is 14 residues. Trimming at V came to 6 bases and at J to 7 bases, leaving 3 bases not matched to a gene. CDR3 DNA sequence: TGTGCCATCAGCGGGACTAGCGGGGTGAATGAGCAGTTCTTC. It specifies CAISGTSGVNEQFF.

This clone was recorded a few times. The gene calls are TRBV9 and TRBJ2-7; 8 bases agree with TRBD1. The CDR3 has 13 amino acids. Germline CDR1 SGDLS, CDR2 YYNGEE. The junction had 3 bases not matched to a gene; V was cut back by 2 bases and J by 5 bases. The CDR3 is CASSVDRGHEQYF. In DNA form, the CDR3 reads TGTGCCAGCAGCGTCGACAGGGGACACGAGCAGTACTTC.

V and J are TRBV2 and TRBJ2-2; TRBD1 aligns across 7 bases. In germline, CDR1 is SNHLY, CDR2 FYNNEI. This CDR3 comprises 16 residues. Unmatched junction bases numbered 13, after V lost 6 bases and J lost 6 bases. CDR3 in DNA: TGTGCCAGCAGCCCAGGACAGGTGTCTCTGTCCGGGGAGCTGTTTTTT. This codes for CASSPGQVSLSGELFF.

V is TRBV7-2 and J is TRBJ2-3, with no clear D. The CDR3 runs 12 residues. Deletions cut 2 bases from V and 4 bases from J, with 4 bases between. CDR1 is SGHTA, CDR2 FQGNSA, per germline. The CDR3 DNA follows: TGTGCCAGCAGCTTATACTCAGATACGCAGTATTTT. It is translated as CASSLYSDTQYF.

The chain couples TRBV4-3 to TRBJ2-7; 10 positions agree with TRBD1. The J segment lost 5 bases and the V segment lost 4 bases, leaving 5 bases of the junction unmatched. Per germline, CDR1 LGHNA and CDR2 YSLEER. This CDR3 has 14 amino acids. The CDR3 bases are TGCGCCAGCAGCCGTGACAGGGGGCTCAACGAGCAGTACTTC. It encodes CASSRDRGLNEQYF.

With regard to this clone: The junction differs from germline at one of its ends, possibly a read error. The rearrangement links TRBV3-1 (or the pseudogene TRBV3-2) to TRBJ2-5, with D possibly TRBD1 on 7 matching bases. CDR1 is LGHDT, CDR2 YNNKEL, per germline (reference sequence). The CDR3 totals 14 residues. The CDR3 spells CASSKETGRETQYF. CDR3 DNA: TGTGCCAGCAGCAAAGAGACAGGGAGGGAGACCCAGTACTTC.